Shown below are 5 T cell receptor beta chains from a single sample sequenced in a study of cytomegalovirus exposure and HLA in healthy donors. A multiplex PCR was run with 60 Vbeta primers and 13 Jbeta primers. Clones were read by immunoSEQ multiplex PCR, and TCRdb kept only the in-frame ones, dropping some. There are 150,000 to 200,000 clones in the sample; 70% to 90% occur only once, and approximately 2.3% lies in the top ten. Sequenced input: PBMCs. These receptors were obtained from a man between 18 and 35 years old in good health and CMV-seropositive.

The chain joins TRBV18 to TRBJ1-1; D is perhaps TRBD1 (6 bases). The CDR3 consists of 15 residues. V lost 2 bases and J lost 4, with 14 bases in between. Germline CDR1 KGHSH, CDR2 LQKENI. Here the CDR3 reads CASSPSNTGFTEAFF. CDR3 in DNA: TGTGCCAGCTCACCAAGTAATACAGGGTTCACTGAAGCTTTCTTT.

This chain links TRBV5-6 with TRBJ2-2, with D possibly being TRBD1 (5 bases). Looked up from germline, CDR1 is SGHDT and CDR2 is YYEEEE. This CDR3 has 14 amino acids. V was cut by 3 bases and J by 1 base, with 7 bases left in between. The CDR3 here is CASSSTGNTGELFF. The CDR3 coding sequence is TGTGCCAGCAGCTCTACAGGGAACACCGGGGAGCTGTTTTTT.

The chain couples TRBV7-2 to TRBJ1-2, with TRBD1 identical over 7 bases. This CDR3 spans 14 amino acids. The ends lost 1 base at V and 4 bases at J; junction bases unmatched: 3. Germline-derived CDR1 and CDR2 are SGHTA and FQGNSA. This chain's CDR3 is CASSLGGTVYGYTF. CDR3 bases: TGTGCCAGCAGCTTAGGCGGGACAGTCTATGGCTACACCTTC.

The chain uses TRBV4-1 and TRBJ1-3; D perhaps matches TRBD1 (6 bases). CDR3 length equals 17 residues. Trimming left V 1 base short and J 0 bases short, with 13 bases between. Germline CDR1 and CDR2: MGHRA and YSYEKL. CDR3 sequence reads: CASSQGGTSSSGNTIYF. CDR3 nucleotides: TGCGCCAGCAGCCAAGGAGGGACATCAAGCTCTGGAAACACCATATATTTT.

The chain has TRBV10-3 and TRBJ2-7, with D perhaps matching TRBD1 (6 bases). This CDR3 region has 14 residues. V dropped 4 bases and J dropped 0 bases, with 10 bases sitting between them. Germline V gene data show CDR1 as ENHRY and CDR2 as SYGVKD. CDR3 amino acids: CAISVWDNSYEQYF. CDR3 DNA: TGTGCCATCAGTGTTTGGGACAACTCCTACGAGCAGTACTTC.